This passage covers 24 T cell receptor beta chains from one sample sequenced in a study of cytomegalovirus exposure and HLA in healthy donors. It was with 60 Vbeta and 13 Jbeta primers that the PCR ran. Sequencing was performed with immunoSEQ multiplex PCR; in TCRdb, only in-frame clones are kept and a portion is missing. The sample holds some 120,000 clones, 70% to 85% seen once. Sequences were obtained from PBMCs. The receptors stem from a young man in good health and CMV-seronegative.

The chain joins TRBV11-2 to TRBJ1-3, with D tentatively TRBD1 (5 bases). Germline V gene data show CDR1 as SGHAT and CDR2 as FQNNGV. The V end lost 1 base, the J end lost 0 bases, and 7 bases lay between the germline ends. The CDR3 sequence is 15 residues long. The CDR3 nucleotides are TGTGCCAGCAGCTTAGGACAGCTCTCTGGAAACACCATATATTTT. It is translated as CASSLGQLSGNTIYF.

The J gene is TRBJ2-7, the V gene TRBV7-2, with 9 bases fitting TRBD1. V was clipped by 5 bases and J by 3 bases; unmatched bases: 5. The CDR3 runs to 14 residues. Germline CDR1 SGHTA, CDR2 FQGNSA. The CDR3 here is CASSPGTGHYEQYF. The DNA of the CDR3 is TGTGCCAGCAGCCCCGGGACAGGGCACTACGAGCAGTACTTC.

This clone showed up just once. The J gene is TRBJ2-1, the V gene TRBV4-2; TRBD2 might be the D (5 bases). The CDR3 is 15 residues long. The ends were cut back, 0 bases at V and 2 bases at J, with 8 bases in the middle. Looked up from germline, CDR1 is LGHNA and CDR2 is YNFKEQ. The CDR3 DNA reads as TGTGCCAGCAGCCAAGAACTAGTCGCCTACAATGAGCAGTTCTTC. Translated, it gives CASSQELVAYNEQFF.

The chain employs TRBV9 and TRBJ2-3; the D gene is possibly TRBD2 (6 bases). Germline V gives CDR1 SGDLS, CDR2 YYNGEE. Trimming removed 4 bases at V and 0 bases at J, with 15 bases between. The CDR3 covers 16 residues. The CDR3 here is CASSLIAAASTDTQYF. The CDR3 region has the DNA TGTGCCAGCAGCTTAATAGCGGCGGCTAGCACAGATACGCAGTATTTT. The full variable domain, completed using reference TRBV9 and TRBJ2-3, is DSGVTQTPKHLITATGQRVTLRCSPRSGDLSVYWYQQSLDQGLQFLIQYYNGEERAKGNILERFSAQQFPDLHSELNLSSLELGDSALYFCASSLIAAASTDTQYFGPGTRLTVL.

The genes are TRBV5-4 and TRBJ2-5; 15 bases line up with TRBD2. The CDR3 loop spans 17 amino acids. With V trimmed by 2 bases and J by 1 base, 3 bases remained unmatched. CDR1 and CDR2 (germline): SGHNT, YYREEE (reference sequence). CDR3 region: CASSFGTSGGFQETQYF. The CDR3, as DNA: TGTGCCAGCAGCTTCGGGACTAGCGGGGGGTTCCAAGAGACCCAGTACTTC.

This clone has just one count. The junction departs from the called germline gene at one end, perhaps through a read error. This chain joins TRBV27 and TRBJ2-7; 9 bases line up with TRBD1. This CDR3 contains 15 residues. Germline lookup yields CDR1 MNHEY and CDR2 SMNVEV (reference sequence). The CDR3 sequence is CAGRPTGTGSHEQYF. The CDR3 DNA reads TGTGCCGGCAGGCCTACCGGGACAGGGTCCCACGAGCAGTACTTC.

This chain uses TRBV18 with TRBJ2-7; 14 bases align to TRBD2. CDR3 size: 15 residues. Trimming removed 4 bases from V and 6 bases from J; junction bases left unmatched: 5. The germline CDR1 and CDR2 sequences are KGHSH and LQKENI. The CDR3, as DNA: TGTGCCAGCTCACTCGGACTAGCGGGGGGTGGCGAGCAGTACTTC. Translation: CASSLGLAGGGEQYF.

This chain joins TRBV6-4 and TRBJ1-6; tentatively, D is TRBD1 (6 bases). The CDR3 spans 13 residues. V was pared by 4 bases and J by 5 bases, with 6 bases between. From germline, CDR1 is MRHNA and CDR2 SNTAGT. Written as DNA, the CDR3 is TGTGCCAGCAGTGGGACAGATAATTCACCCCTCCACTTT. It specifies CASSGTDNSPLHF.

The chain couples TRBV15 to TRBJ1-1, with 7 bases aligning to TRBD1. V trimming: 5 bases; J trimming: 7 bases; junction bases outside the gene matches: 4. Germline V lookup: CDR1 LNHNV, CDR2 YYDKDF (reference sequence). The CDR3 extends over 12 amino acids. The CDR3 bases are TGTGCCACCAGCGTTCCAGGGGGTGAAGCTTTCTTT. This gives the protein CATSVPGGEAFF.

CDR3 protein: CASSPKANTEAFF. DNA of the CDR3: TGTGCCAGCTCACCGAAAGCAAACACTGAAGCTTTCTTT. The rearrangement links TRBV18 to TRBJ1-1; D is unclear. CDR3 size: 13 residues. From germline, CDR1 is KGHSH and CDR2 LQKENI. Trimming stripped 3 bases from V and 2 bases from J, with 7 bases between.

This chain links TRBV5-1 with TRBJ1-3; maybe TRBD1 (5 bases). Germline-derived CDR1 and CDR2 are SGHRS and YFSETQ. The CDR3 totals 14 residues. V was cut by 1 base and J by 3 bases, with 8 bases left in between. The CDR3 sequence is CASSLPDSGNTIYF. CDR3 sequence (DNA): TGCGCCAGCAGCTTGCCCGACAGTGGAAACACCATATATTTT.

The chain has TRBV4-2 and TRBJ1-5; maybe TRBD1 (5 bases). V lost 0 bases and J lost 5, with 8 bases in between. The CDR3 has 14 amino acids. The germline gives CDR1 LGHNA, CDR2 YNFKEQ. As DNA, the CDR3 is TGTGCCAGCAGCCAAGACGGGGGGGATCAGCCCCAGCATTTT. Encoded protein: CASSQDGGDQPQHF.

The V call is TRBV19, the J call TRBJ1-2, with D uncertain. From germline, CDR1 is LNHDA and CDR2 SQIVND (reference sequence). V was cut by 5 bases and J by 8 bases, with 21 bases left in between. CDR3 size: 15 residues. As DNA, the CDR3 is TGTGCCAGTAGTTCCGCCTCCGTCCTCGGGAGGGGCTACACCTTC. It encodes CASSSASVLGRGYTF.

V gene TRBV11-2 combines with J gene TRBJ1-2; D unresolved. The CDR3 totals 14 residues. The germline V gene encodes CDR1 SGHAT and CDR2 FQNNGV. V was cut by 7 bases and J by 3 bases, with 15 bases left in between. In nucleotides, the CDR3 is TGTGCCAGCACTCCCCTGGGCATGCACTATGGCTACACCTTC. It yields the protein CASTPLGMHYGYTF.

This clone was found once. The chain employs TRBV9 and TRBJ2-3, with 12 bases identical to TRBD2. The germline V gene encodes CDR1 SGDLS and CDR2 YYNGEE. The CDR3 is made up of 17 amino acids. Trimming removed 3 bases from V and 4 bases from J; junction bases left unmatched: 9. The chain's CDR3 is CASSGPLAGGQADTQYF. The CDR3 DNA follows: TGTGCCAGCAGCGGCCCCCTAGCGGGGGGGCAGGCAGATACGCAGTATTTT.

This clone was detected only a few times. V gene TRBV11-2 combines with J gene TRBJ1-1, with D possibly TRBD1 on 6 matching bases. The V end lost 2 bases, the J end lost 5 bases, and 18 bases lay between the germline ends. Germline V gene sequence: CDR1 SGHAT, CDR2 FQNNGV. The CDR3 is 16 residues long. The CDR3 DNA is TGTGCCAGCAGCTTAAATATCGGGGGGCGGTTTACTGAAGCTTTCTTT. Translated, it gives CASSLNIGGRFTEAFF. The variable domain in full, with the rest retrieved from reference TRBV11-2 and TRBJ1-1, is EAGVAQSPRYKIIEKRQSVAFWCNPISGHATLYWYQQILGQGPKLLIQFQNNGVVDDSQLPKDRFSAERLKGVDSTLKIQPAKLEDSAVYLCASSLNIGGRFTEAFFGQGTRLTVV.

The chain joins TRBV6-5 to TRBJ1-1; 11 nucleotides line up with TRBD1. With V trimmed by 5 bases and J by 7 bases, 9 bases remained unmatched. The germline V gene has CDR1 MNHEY and CDR2 SVGAGI. The CDR3 spans 15 residues. The CDR3 nucleotides are TGTGCCAGCAGTACTAGGACAGGGGGCTTCGGTGAAGCTTTCTTT. Residues: CASSTRTGGFGEAFF.

The chain combines TRBV27 with TRBJ2-1; 8 nucleotides match TRBD1. This CDR3 spans 14 amino acids. Germline trimming cut 4 bases from V and 7 bases from J; bases unmatched to any gene: 6. CDR1 MNHEY and CDR2 SMNVEV come from the germline V gene (reference sequence). CDR3 in amino acids: CASSSGQVGNEQFF. DNA for the CDR3: TGTGCCAGCAGTTCGGGACAGGTTGGTAATGAGCAGTTCTTC.

This clone was detected only a few times. This sequence joins TRBV13 and TRBJ2-3, with 10 bases lining up with TRBD2. J was trimmed by 5 bases and V by 6 bases; bases with no gene match: 8. This CDR3 spans 15 amino acids. Germline V gene sequence: CDR1 PRHDT, CDR2 FYEKMQ (reference sequence). This CDR3 is CASRLLAGAGDTQYF. The CDR3 region has the DNA TGTGCCAGCAGACTCCTAGCGGGGGCGGGAGATACGCAGTATTTT.

V and J are TRBV29-1 and TRBJ2-7; 7 nucleotides agree with TRBD1. V trimming: 4 bases; J trimming: 0 bases; junction bases outside the gene matches: 3. The CDR3 contains 13 residues. Germline loops: CDR1 SQVTM, CDR2 ANQGSEA. Here the CDR3 DNA reads TGCAGCGTTGGAGGGGGCCTCTCCTACGAGCAGTACTTC. This encodes CSVGGGLSYEQYF.

The CDR3 spells CASSRPGGSLYF. CDR3 in DNA: TGTGCCAGCAGCCGCCCCGGGGGGTCCCTGTACTTC. V is TRBV7-3 and J is TRBJ2-5, with 7 nucleotides matching TRBD2. This CDR3 has 12 residues. Germline CDR1 and CDR2: SGHTA and FQGTGA. The V and J ends lost 5 bases and 13 bases, in that order; junction bases with no gene match: 10.

V usage is TRBV5-4 and J usage is TRBJ1-1; D unresolved. V lost 1 base and J 7 bases, leaving 8 bases between the germline ends. Germline CDR1 and CDR2: SGHNT and YYREEE (reference sequence). This CDR3 spans 12 amino acids. As DNA, the CDR3 is TGTGCCAGCAGCTTGATTCACAATGAAGCTTTCTTT. Amino acids: CASSLIHNEAFF.

A single count supports this clone. The rearrangement uses TRBV21-1 and TRBJ1-1; the D call in the table, TRBD1, was not verified against the DNA. TRBV21-1 is a pseudogene. The CDR3 loop spans 16 amino acids. The CDR3 DNA sequence: TGTGCCAGCAGCAAAGAAGGGACAGAGGGGAACACTGAAGCTTTCTTT. Translated: CASSKEGTEGNTEAFF.

The V call is TRBV2, the J call TRBJ2-1, with D perhaps TRBD1 (6 bases). V was clipped by 3 bases and J by 2 bases, with 11 bases between them. The CDR3 runs 15 residues. CDR1 and CDR2 from the germline V gene are SNHLY and FYNNEI. In nucleotides, the CDR3 is TGTGCCAGCAGTGAGACGGCAGGGGCCTACAATGAGCAGTTCTTC. Translating gives CASSETAGAYNEQFF.